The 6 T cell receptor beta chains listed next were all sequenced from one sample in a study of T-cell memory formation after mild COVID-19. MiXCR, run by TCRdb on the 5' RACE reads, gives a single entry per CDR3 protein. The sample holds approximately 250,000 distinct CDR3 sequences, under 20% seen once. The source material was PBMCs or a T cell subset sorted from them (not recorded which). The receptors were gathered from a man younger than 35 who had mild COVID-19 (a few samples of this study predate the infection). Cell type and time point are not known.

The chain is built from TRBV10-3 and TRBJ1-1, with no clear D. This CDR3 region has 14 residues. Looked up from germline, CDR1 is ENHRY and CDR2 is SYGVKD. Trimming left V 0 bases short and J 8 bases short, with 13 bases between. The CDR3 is CAISESKRSREAFF. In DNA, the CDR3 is TGTGCCATCAGTGAGTCGAAACGGTCGAGGGAAGCTTTCTTT.

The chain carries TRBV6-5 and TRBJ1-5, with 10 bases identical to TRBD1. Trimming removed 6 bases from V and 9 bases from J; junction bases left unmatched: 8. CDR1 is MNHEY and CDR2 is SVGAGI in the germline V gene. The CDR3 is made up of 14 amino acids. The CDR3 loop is CASSPDRGRAPQHF. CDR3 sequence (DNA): TGTGCCAGCAGCCCAGACAGGGGGCGAGCGCCCCAGCATTTT.

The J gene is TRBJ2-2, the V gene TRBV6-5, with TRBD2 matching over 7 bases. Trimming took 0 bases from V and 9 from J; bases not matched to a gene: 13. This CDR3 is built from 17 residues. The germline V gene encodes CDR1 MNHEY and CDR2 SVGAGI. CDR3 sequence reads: CASSYSGGAAGLRELFF. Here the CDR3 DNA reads TGTGCCAGCAGTTACTCCGGAGGGGCAGCGGGGCTCCGGGAGCTGTTTTTT.

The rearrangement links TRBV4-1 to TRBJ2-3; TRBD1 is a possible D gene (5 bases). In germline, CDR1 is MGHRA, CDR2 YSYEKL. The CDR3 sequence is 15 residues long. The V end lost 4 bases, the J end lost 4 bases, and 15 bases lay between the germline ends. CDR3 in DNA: TGCGCCAGCAGCCCCTCGCAGGGTATGGCAGATACGCAGTATTTT. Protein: CASSPSQGMADTQYF.

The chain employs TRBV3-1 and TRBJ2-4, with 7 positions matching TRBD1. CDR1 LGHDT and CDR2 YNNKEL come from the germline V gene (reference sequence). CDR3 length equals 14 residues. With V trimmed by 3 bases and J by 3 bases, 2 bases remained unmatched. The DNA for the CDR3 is TGTGCCAGCAGCCAGACAGGGTACAAAAACATTCAGTACTTC. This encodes CASSQTGYKNIQYF.

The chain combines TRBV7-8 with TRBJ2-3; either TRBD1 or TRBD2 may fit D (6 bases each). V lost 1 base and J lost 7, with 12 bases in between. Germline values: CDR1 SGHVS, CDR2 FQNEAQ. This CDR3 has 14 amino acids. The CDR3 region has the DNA TGTGCCAGCAGCTTAGGGGGGGCCTCGAATACGCAGTATTTT. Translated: CASSLGGASNTQYF.